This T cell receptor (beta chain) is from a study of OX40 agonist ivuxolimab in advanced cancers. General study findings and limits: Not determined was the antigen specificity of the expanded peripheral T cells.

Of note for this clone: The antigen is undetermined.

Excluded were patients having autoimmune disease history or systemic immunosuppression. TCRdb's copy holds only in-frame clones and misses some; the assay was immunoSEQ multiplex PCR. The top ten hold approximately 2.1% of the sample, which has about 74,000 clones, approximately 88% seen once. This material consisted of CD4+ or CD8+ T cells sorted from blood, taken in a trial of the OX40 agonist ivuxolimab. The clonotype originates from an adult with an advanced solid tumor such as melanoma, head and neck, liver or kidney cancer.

The CDR3 is CASSEVRGDGYTF. In nucleotides, the CDR3 is TGTGCCAGCAGTGAAGTTCGGGGCGATGGCTACACCTTC. The rearrangement uses TRBV2 and TRBJ1-2; possibly TRBD1 for D (5 bases). Trimming left V 1 base short and J 6 bases short, with 9 bases between. The CDR3 loop spans 13 amino acids. The V gene's germline CDR1 is SNHLY and CDR2 FYNNEI. The variable domain in full, completed from reference TRBV2 and TRBJ1-2, reads EPEVTQTPSHQVTQMGQEVILRCVPISNHLYFYWYRQILGQKVEFLVSFYNNEISEKSEIFDDQFSVERPDGSNFTLKIRSTKLEDSAMYFCASSEVRGDGYTFGSGTRLTVV.